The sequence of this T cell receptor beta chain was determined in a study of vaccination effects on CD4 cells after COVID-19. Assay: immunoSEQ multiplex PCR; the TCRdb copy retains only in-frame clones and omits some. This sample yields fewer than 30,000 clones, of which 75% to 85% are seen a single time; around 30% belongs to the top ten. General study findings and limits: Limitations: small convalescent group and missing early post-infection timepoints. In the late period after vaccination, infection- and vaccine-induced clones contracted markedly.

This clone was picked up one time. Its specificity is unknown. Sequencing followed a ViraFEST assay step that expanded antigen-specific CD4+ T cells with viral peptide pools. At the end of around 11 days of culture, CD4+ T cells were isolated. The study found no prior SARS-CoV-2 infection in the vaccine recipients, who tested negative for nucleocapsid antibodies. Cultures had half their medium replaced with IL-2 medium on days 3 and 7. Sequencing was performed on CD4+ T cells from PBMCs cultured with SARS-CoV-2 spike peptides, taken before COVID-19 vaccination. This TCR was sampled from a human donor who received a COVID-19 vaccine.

The CDR3 DNA follows: TGTGCCAGCAGGGAAAGCGGGGGGCTAAATGAGCAGTTCTTC. Encoded protein: CASRESGGLNEQFF. This chain connects TRBV25-1 to TRBJ2-1, with TRBD2 identical over 9 bases. The CDR3 is 14 residues long. V shed 6 bases, J shed 7 bases, and the junction held 7 bases outside the gene matches. Germline CDR1 reads MGHDK; CDR2 reads SYGVNS.